This entry features one T cell receptor (beta chain) sequence. The germline V and J ends were trimmed by 4 bases and 1 base, with 11 bases remaining between them. The length of the CDR3 is 15 residues. In germline, CDR1 is SGHDT, CDR2 YYEEEE. Original processing methods: By means of reference gene primer amplification, nucleated cell counts were estimated. Sequencing used immunoSEQ multiplex PCR; TCRdb keeps in-frame clones, though not all of them. V, J and clone size were drawn from that table, and D and trimming were deduced from the DNA. Of a few hundred thousand clones listed, approximately 85% are singletons. The data derive from a study of blood T cell repertoires in COVID-19. About the study: Donors in the United States, Italy and Spain gave samples during acute or convalescent COVID-19.

Sequenced sample: peripheral blood. The receptor comes from a man aged 50 to 59 with active or convalescent COVID-19. The genes are TRBV5-6 and TRBJ2-2; a possible D gene is TRBD1 (6 bases). CDR3 residues: CASSTRTVNTGELFF. Written as DNA, the CDR3 is TGTGCCAGCAGCACGCGGACAGTGAACACCGGGGAGCTGTTTTTT.